These 21 T cell receptor beta chains came from one sample sequenced in a study of CD8+ T cells in alopecia areata. Extraction of RNA preceded its reverse transcription into cDNA, which served as the sequencing template. TCRdb's table, derived via immunoSEQ multiplex PCR, lists solely in-frame clones and lacks some. The sample has some 170,000 clones, about 54% seen once. Treatment noted: oral pan-JAK inhibitor, 5-10 mg twice daily. The sample was CD4+ T cells sorted from blood, taken at roughly week 58, from a patient treated with tofacitinib. The receptors derive from a human donor with alopecia areata.

The V and J genes are TRBV7-9 and TRBJ1-2; D remains ambiguous. CDR1 and CDR2 from the germline V gene are SEHNR and FQNEAQ (reference sequence). Between the trimmed V and J ends, which lost 5 bases and 4 bases, there was a span of 20 bases. This CDR3 contains 16 residues. The CDR3 loop is CASSIAGQVPLYGYTF. Here the CDR3 DNA reads TGTGCCAGCAGCATCGCAGGCCAAGTTCCCCTCTATGGCTACACCTTC.

The chain employs TRBV9 and TRBJ2-2, with D maybe TRBD1 (6 bases). CDR1 and CDR2 from the germline V gene are SGDLS and YYNGEE. CDR3 length: 15 residues. V lost 4 bases and J lost 1, with 11 bases in between. Here the CDR3 reads CASSPEGQNTGELFF. The DNA of the CDR3 is TGTGCCAGCAGCCCCGAGGGACAGAACACCGGGGAGCTGTTTTTT.

The gene calls are TRBV30 and TRBJ2-1; perhaps TRBD2 as D (5 bases). CDR3 length equals 13 residues. V dropped 4 bases and J dropped 6 bases, with 13 bases sitting between them. Germline CDR1 is GTSNPN and CDR2 is SVGIG (reference sequence). The CDR3 region is CAWTVSGVNEQFF. Here the CDR3 DNA reads TGTGCCTGGACAGTTTCCGGGGTCAATGAGCAGTTCTTC.

This rearrangement joins TRBV10-3 to TRBJ2-3; 7 bases are shared with TRBD1. CDR3 length: 17 amino acids. The junction had 13 bases not matched to a gene; V was cut back by 7 bases and J by 0 bases. Germline CDR1 is ENHRY and CDR2 is SYGVKD. The chain's CDR3 is CAITNVMTGPSTDTQYF. The CDR3, as DNA: TGTGCCATCACCAACGTAATGACAGGGCCTAGCACAGATACGCAGTATTTT.

V is TRBV6-1 and J is TRBJ2-1; TRBD2 is a possible D gene (5 bases). Trimming removed 3 bases from V and 5 bases from J, with 26 bases in between. CDR1 MNHNS and CDR2 SASEGT come from the germline V gene. The CDR3 has 19 residues. For the CDR3, the DNA is TGTGCCAGCAGTGAGGAGAATATCCACGCTCTAGCCAAAAACAATGAGCAGTTCTTC. It yields the protein CASSEENIHALAKNNEQFF.

This clone was counted a few times. The V gene is TRBV28, the J gene TRBJ2-1; 10 nucleotides agree with TRBD1. Germline trimming cut 5 bases from V and 11 bases from J; bases unmatched to any gene: 12. The germline V gene encodes CDR1 MDHEN and CDR2 SYDVKM. The CDR3 sequence is 15 residues long. CDR3 nucleotides: TGTGCCAGCAGTCTCCGGACAGGGGGGAGGAGGAAGCAGTTCTTC. Translated: CASSLRTGGRRKQFF.

The V gene is TRBV7-9, the J gene TRBJ2-3; D might be TRBD1 or TRBD2, each matching 5 bases. Trimming stripped 1 base from V and 1 base from J, with 9 bases between. CDR3 size: 15 residues. The germline CDR1 and CDR2 sequences are SEHNR and FQNEAQ (reference sequence). The chain's CDR3 is CASSLVGPRTDTQYF. The CDR3, as DNA: TGTGCCAGCAGCTTAGTGGGACCTCGCACAGATACGCAGTATTTT.

The V call is TRBV6-5, the J call TRBJ2-5; tentatively, D is TRBD1 or TRBD2 (5 bases each). Between the trimmed V and J ends, which lost 6 bases and 5 bases, there was a span of 16 bases. The germline V gene encodes CDR1 MNHEY and CDR2 SVGAGI. The CDR3 is 14 residues long. The CDR3 DNA sequence: TGTGCCAGCAGGCAACCCGGGACCCAGGAGACCCAGTACTTC. It translates to CASRQPGTQETQYF.

This clone was seen a few times. The chain is built from TRBV30 and TRBJ2-3, with unresolved D. The CDR3 has 13 residues. V dropped 4 bases and J dropped 1 base, with 9 bases sitting between them. Looked up from germline, CDR1 is GTSNPN and CDR2 is SVGIG (reference sequence). The CDR3 loop is CAWTEGGTDTQYF. The CDR3 nucleotides are TGTGCCTGGACGGAAGGCGGCACAGATACGCAGTATTTT.

This clone was counted a few times. The V call is TRBV29-1, the J call TRBJ2-3, with D perhaps matching TRBD2 (6 bases). The CDR3 extends over 14 amino acids. Germline values: CDR1 SQVTM, CDR2 ANQGSEA. The germline V and J ends were trimmed by 2 bases and 2 bases, with 11 bases remaining between them. The CDR3: CSVERGGATDTQYF. The CDR3 bases are TGCAGCGTTGAAAGGGGAGGCGCCACAGATACGCAGTATTTT.

There are a few counts of this clone. The chain has TRBV5-6 and TRBJ1-6; TRBD1 might be the D (5 bases). This CDR3 comprises 15 residues. Deletions cut 2 bases from V and 6 bases from J, with 12 bases between. CDR1 SGHDT and CDR2 YYEEEE come from the germline V gene. The CDR3, as DNA: TGTGCCAGCAGCTTACCGGGACGTACTAATTCACCCCTCCACTTT. Its translation is CASSLPGRTNSPLHF.

The V and J genes are TRBV18 and TRBJ1-5, with no clear D. CDR1 and CDR2 from the germline V gene are KGHSH and LQKENI. V was cut by 0 bases and J by 6 bases, with 9 bases left in between. This CDR3 comprises 14 residues. Written as DNA, the CDR3 is TGTGCCAGCTCACCACCTCAGGCCGGTCAGCCCCAGCATTTT. Protein sequence: CASSPPQAGQPQHF.

This clone turned up a few times. The genes are TRBV9 and TRBJ2-1; D might be TRBD1 or TRBD2, each matching 5 bases. Germline CDR1 is SGDLS and CDR2 is YYNGEE. V lost 2 bases and J lost 6, with 18 bases in between. CDR3 length equals 16 residues. CDR3 protein: CASSVRGDPGANEQFF. In DNA form, the CDR3 reads TGTGCCAGCAGCGTCCGAGGGGACCCTGGAGCCAATGAGCAGTTCTTC.

This clone was observed once. The J gene is TRBJ1-5, the V gene TRBV29-1; TRBD1 agrees at 8 bases. CDR1 SQVTM and CDR2 ANQGSEA come from the germline V gene. Trimming at V came to 5 bases and at J to 4 bases, leaving 1 base not matched to a gene. CDR3 length: 12 amino acids. As DNA, the CDR3 is TGCAGCGTTAGGACAGGGAATCAGCCCCAGCATTTT. It encodes CSVRTGNQPQHF. Supplemented by reference TRBV29-1 and TRBJ1-5, the full variable domain reads SAVISQKPSRDICQRGTSLTIQCQVDSQVTMMFWYRQQPGQSLTLIATANQGSEATYESGFVIDKFPISRPNLTFSTLTVSNMSPEDSSIYLCSVRTGNQPQHFGDGTRLSIL.

This clone was observed once. The rearrangement links TRBV7-9 to TRBJ2-3, with TRBD1 identical over 9 bases. The CDR3 is 17 residues long. Germline V CDR1 and CDR2: SEHNR, FQNEAQ (reference sequence). V shed 7 bases and J 1 base; nucleotides not matched to a gene: 12. The CDR3 DNA sequence: TGTGCCAGCACCTTTAAGGGACAGGGCACACGCACAGATACGCAGTATTTT. This encodes CASTFKGQGTRTDTQYF.

The chain recombines TRBV27 with TRBJ2-7; TRBD2 agrees at 12 bases. The V gene's germline CDR1 is MNHEY and CDR2 SMNVEV (reference sequence). The CDR3 spans 14 residues. Trimming removed 6 bases from V and 4 bases from J; junction bases left unmatched: 4. The CDR3 protein is CASSPTSGGYEQYF. CDR3 bases: TGTGCCAGCAGCCCGACTAGCGGGGGTTACGAGCAGTACTTC.

The chain links TRBV30 to TRBJ2-1, with D tentatively TRBD1 (6 bases). The CDR3 is 14 residues long. The V gene's germline CDR1 is GTSNPN and CDR2 SVGIG (reference sequence). The germline V and J ends were trimmed by 2 bases and 5 bases, with 13 bases remaining between them. CDR3 sequence reads: CAWSTRTANNEQFF. The CDR3 nucleotides are TGTGCCTGGAGTACCCGGACAGCCAACAATGAGCAGTTCTTC.

The chain carries TRBV15 and TRBJ2-5; D is perhaps TRBD1 (5 bases). Germline-derived CDR1 and CDR2 are LNHNV and YYDKDF (reference sequence). The CDR3 runs 13 residues. With 5 bases removed from V and 6 bases from J, the gap between germline ends came to 13 bases. The CDR3, as DNA: TGTGCCACCAGCCCTATACAGGCCAAGACCCAGTACTTC. It encodes CATSPIQAKTQYF.

The count of this clone is one. The chain employs TRBV30 and TRBJ1-2, with D maybe TRBD1 (5 bases). Germline values: CDR1 GTSNPN, CDR2 SVGIG (reference sequence). V dropped 5 bases and J dropped 8 bases, with 12 bases sitting between them. The CDR3 spans 11 residues. For the CDR3, the DNA is TGTGCCTGGTCCCACGGGGACGGCTACACCTTC. Protein: CAWSHGDGYTF.

The CDR3 sequence: CASSVDVGPYEQYF. As DNA, the CDR3 is TGTGCCAGCAGCGTAGACGTAGGGCCGTACGAGCAGTACTTC. V gene TRBV9 combines with J gene TRBJ2-7, with no clear D. The germline V gene has CDR1 SGDLS and CDR2 YYNGEE. Trimming pared 0 bases from V and 4 bases from J, leaving 11 bases between. CDR3 size: 14 residues.

The chain recombines TRBV30 with TRBJ1-3, with D maybe TRBD1 (5 bases). The CDR3 covers 13 residues. Germline CDR1 and CDR2: GTSNPN and SVGIG (reference sequence). With 2 bases removed from V and 8 bases from J, the gap between germline ends came to 13 bases. CDR3 sequence (DNA): TGTGCCTGGAGTCCGGGACTCGTTTACACCATATATTTT. Amino acid sequence: CAWSPGLVYTIYF.